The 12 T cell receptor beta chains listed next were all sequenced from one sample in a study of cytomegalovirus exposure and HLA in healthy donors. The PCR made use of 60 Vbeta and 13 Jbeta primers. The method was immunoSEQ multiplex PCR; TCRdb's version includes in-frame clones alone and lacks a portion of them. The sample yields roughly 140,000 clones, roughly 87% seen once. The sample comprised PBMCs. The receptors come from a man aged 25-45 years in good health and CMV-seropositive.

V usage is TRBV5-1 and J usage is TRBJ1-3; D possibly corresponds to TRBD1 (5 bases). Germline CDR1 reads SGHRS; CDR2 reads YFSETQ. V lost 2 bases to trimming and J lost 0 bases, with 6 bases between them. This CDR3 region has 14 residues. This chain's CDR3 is CASSLQDSGNTIYF. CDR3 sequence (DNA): TGCGCCAGCAGCTTACAGGACTCTGGAAACACCATATATTTT. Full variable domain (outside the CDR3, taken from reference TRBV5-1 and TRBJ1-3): KAGVTQTPRYLIKTRGQQVTLSCSPISGHRSVSWYQQTPGQGLQFLFEYFSETQRNKGNFPGRFSGRQFSNSRSEMNVSTLELGDSALYLCASSLQDSGNTIYFGEGSWLTVV.

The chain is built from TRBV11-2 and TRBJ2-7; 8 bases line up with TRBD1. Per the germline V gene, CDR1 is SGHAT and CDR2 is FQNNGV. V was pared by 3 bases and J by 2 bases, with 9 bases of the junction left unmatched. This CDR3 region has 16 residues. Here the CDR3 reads CASSFRGTGFTYEQYF. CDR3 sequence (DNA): TGTGCCAGCAGCTTCCGTGGGACAGGCTTTACCTACGAGCAGTACTTC. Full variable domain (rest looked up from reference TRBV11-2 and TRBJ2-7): EAGVAQSPRYKIIEKRQSVAFWCNPISGHATLYWYQQILGQGPKLLIQFQNNGVVDDSQLPKDRFSAERLKGVDSTLKIQPAKLEDSAVYLCASSFRGTGFTYEQYFGPGTRLTVT.

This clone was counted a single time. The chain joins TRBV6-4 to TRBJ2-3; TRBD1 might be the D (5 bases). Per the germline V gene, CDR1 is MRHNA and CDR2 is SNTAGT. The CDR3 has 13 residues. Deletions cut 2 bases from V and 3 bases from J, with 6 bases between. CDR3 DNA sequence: TGTGCCAGCAGTGACAGGGGTACAGATACGCAGTATTTT. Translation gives CASSDRGTDTQYF.

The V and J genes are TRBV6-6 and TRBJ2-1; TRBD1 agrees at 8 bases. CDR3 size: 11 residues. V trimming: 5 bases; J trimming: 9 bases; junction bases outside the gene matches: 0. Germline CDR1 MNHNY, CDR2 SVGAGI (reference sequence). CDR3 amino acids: CASSTGGEQFF. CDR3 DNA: TGTGCCAGCAGTACAGGGGGTGAGCAGTTCTTC.

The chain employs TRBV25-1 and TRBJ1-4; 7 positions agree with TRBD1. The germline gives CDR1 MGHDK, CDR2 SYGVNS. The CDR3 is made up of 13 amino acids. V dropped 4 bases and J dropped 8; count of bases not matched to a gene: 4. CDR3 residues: CASSGHRGEKLFF. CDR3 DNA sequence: TGTGCCAGCAGTGGTCACAGGGGCGAAAAACTGTTTTTT.

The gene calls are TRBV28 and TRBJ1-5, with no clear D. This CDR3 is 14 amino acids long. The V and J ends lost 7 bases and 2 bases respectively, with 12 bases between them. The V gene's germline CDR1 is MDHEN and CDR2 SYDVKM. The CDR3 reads CASILGEGNQPQHF. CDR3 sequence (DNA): TGTGCCAGCATACTGGGAGAGGGCAATCAGCCCCAGCATTTT.

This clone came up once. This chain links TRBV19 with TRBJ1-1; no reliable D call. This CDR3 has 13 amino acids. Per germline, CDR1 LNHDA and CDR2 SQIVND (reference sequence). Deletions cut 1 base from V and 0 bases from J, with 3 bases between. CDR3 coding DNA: TGTGCCAGTAGTATAGTCGTGAACACTGAAGCTTTCTTT. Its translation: CASSIVVNTEAFF.

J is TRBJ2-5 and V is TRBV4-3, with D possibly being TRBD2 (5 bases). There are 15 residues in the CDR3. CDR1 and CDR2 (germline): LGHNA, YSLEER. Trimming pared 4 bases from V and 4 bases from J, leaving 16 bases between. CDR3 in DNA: TGCGCCAGCAGCCCCGACGCGTCCGGAGGAGAGACCCAGTACTTC. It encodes CASSPDASGGETQYF.

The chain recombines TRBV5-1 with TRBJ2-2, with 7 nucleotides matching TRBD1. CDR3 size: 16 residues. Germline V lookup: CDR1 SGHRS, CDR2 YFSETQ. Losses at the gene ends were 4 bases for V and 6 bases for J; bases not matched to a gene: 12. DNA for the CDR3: TGCGCCAGCAGCGTAAAGGTAGGGGGCGAGGCCGGGGAGCTGTTTTTT. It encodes CASSVKVGGEAGELFF.

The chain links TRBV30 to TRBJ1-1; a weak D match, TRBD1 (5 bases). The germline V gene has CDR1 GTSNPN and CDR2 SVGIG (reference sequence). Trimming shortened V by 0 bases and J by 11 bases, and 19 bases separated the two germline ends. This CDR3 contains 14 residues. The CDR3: CAWSVTGGRSYAFF. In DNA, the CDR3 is TGTGCCTGGAGTGTAACGGGGGGGAGGTCGTACGCTTTCTTT.

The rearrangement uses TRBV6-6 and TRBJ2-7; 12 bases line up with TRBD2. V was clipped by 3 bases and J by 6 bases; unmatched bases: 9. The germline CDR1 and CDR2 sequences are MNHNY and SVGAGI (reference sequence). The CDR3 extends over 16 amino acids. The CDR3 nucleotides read TGTGCCAGCAGTTATCTTGTGGCTAGCGGGAGGGGCGAGCAGTACTTC. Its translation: CASSYLVASGRGEQYF.

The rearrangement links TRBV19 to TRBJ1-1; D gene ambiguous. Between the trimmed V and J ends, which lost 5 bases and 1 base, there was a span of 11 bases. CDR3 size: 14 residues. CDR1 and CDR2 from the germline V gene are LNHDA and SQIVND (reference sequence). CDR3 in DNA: TGTGCCAGTAGTCCTTCCTTCGGGAACACTGAAGCTTTCTTT. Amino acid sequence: CASSPSFGNTEAFF.